This T cell receptor beta chain was documented in a study of blood T cell repertoires in COVID-19. Across the study: Samples of COVID-19 (acute and convalescent) were obtained from the United States, Italy and Spain. T cells, B-cell-depleted T cells, or PBMCs provided the cDNA or gDNA that served as material.

Repertoires were generated with immunoSEQ multiplex PCR, while TCRdb's copy carries only in-frame clones and drops some. The top ten clones hold 2% to 2.5% of a sample with about 68,000 clones, about 90% of them seen once. This clone was counted a few times. The same CDR3 is also encoded by other DNA sequences in this sample. This CDR3 spans 13 amino acids. Germline-derived CDR1 and CDR2 are GTSNPN and SVGIG (reference sequence). Between the trimmed V and J ends, which lost 0 bases and 10 bases, there was a span of 10 bases. The material sequenced was peripheral blood. V and J are TRBV30 and TRBJ1-6; D is unclear. This TCR was recovered from a human donor in a cohort sampled during active COVID-19. The CDR3 DNA reads TGTGCCTGGAGTGTCGCAGGTCGGTCACCCCTCCACTTT. Protein sequence: CAWSVAGRSPLHF.